Below are 30 T cell receptor beta chains sequenced from a single sample in a study of T cells after somatic rescue of genetic block. TCRdb's copy holds only in-frame clones and misses some; the assay was immunoSEQ multiplex PCR. In the table there are roughly 65,000 clones, around 90% of which are singletons. The sequenced material came from peripheral blood mononuclear cells (PBMCs). Receptors originate from a man in his forties.

The genes are TRBV7-2 and TRBJ1-4; no definite D call. CDR1 is SGHTA and CDR2 is FQGNSA in the germline V gene. V gave up 3 bases and J gave up 8 bases, with 10 bases separating them. CDR3 length: 13 residues. CDR3 amino acids: CASSFGGEEKLFF. CDR3 nucleotides: TGTGCCAGCAGCTTCGGAGGAGAGGAAAAACTGTTTTTT.

The CDR3 region is CATSDWGQDGYEQYF. Written as DNA, the CDR3 is TGTGCCACCAGCGACTGGGGACAGGACGGCTACGAGCAGTACTTC. This rearrangement joins TRBV15 to TRBJ2-7; 8 nucleotides align to TRBD1. The germline CDR1 and CDR2 sequences are LNHNV and YYDKDF (reference sequence). CDR3 length: 15 amino acids. With V trimmed by 5 bases and J by 3 bases, 9 bases remained unmatched.

The V call is TRBV19, the J call TRBJ2-2; 9 positions agree with TRBD2. The CDR3 is 15 residues long. CDR1 is LNHDA and CDR2 is SQIVND in the germline V gene (reference sequence). V shed 9 bases, J shed 1 base, and the junction held 6 bases outside the gene matches. The CDR3 bases are TGTGCCAGCTTCCATAGCGGGAGGAACACCGGGGAGCTGTTTTTT. It translates to CASFHSGRNTGELFF.

This clone is a singleton in its sample. The rearrangement joins TRBV11-2 to TRBJ1-1, with no clear D. Germline CDR1 reads SGHAT; CDR2 reads FQNNGV. The CDR3 totals 13 residues. Trimming left V 2 bases short and J 7 bases short, with 11 bases between. CDR3 coding DNA: TGTGCCAGCAGCTTACAGCACAGTAGTGAAGCTTTCTTT. Protein product: CASSLQHSSEAFF.

The chain combines TRBV28 with TRBJ2-7; 14 bases match TRBD2. The CDR3 has 15 residues. Per the germline V gene, CDR1 is MDHEN and CDR2 is SYDVKM. The V segment lost 5 bases and the J segment 6 bases; nucleotides outside the gene matches: 6. CDR3 nucleotides: TGTGCCAGCAGTAAAGGGACTAGCGGGAGTACCGAGCAGTACTTC. It translates to CASSKGTSGSTEQYF.

As DNA, the CDR3 is TGTGCCAGCAGCATCCGGGACAGGAACAATGAGCAGTTCTTC. Protein sequence: CASSIRDRNNEQFF. The chain carries TRBV7-9 and TRBJ2-1, with 8 bases identical to TRBD1. This CDR3 is built from 14 residues. The germline CDR1 and CDR2 sequences are SEHNR and FQNEAQ (reference sequence). Trimming removed 5 bases from V and 5 bases from J; junction bases left unmatched: 5. The full variable domain, rest sourced from reference TRBV7-9 and TRBJ2-1, is DTGVSQNPRHKITKRGQNVTFRCDPISEHNRLYWYRQTLGQGPEFLTYFQNEAQLEKSRLLSDRFSAERPKGSFSTLEIQRTEQGDSAMYLCASSIRDRNNEQFFGPGTRLTVL.

V is TRBV19 and J is TRBJ2-5; D ambiguous. Trimming took off 2 bases at V and 2 bases at J, with 9 bases between the two ends. This CDR3 has 14 residues. The germline CDR1 and CDR2 sequences are LNHDA and SQIVND (reference sequence). The CDR3 here is CASSISRYQETQYF. The CDR3 region has the DNA TGTGCCAGTAGTATAAGCAGGTATCAAGAGACCCAGTACTTC.

The chain employs TRBV28 and TRBJ1-1; TRBD1 might be the D (6 bases). Germline V CDR1 and CDR2: MDHEN, SYDVKM. V was shortened by 6 bases and J by 12 bases, with 14 bases between the two germline ends. There are 11 residues in the CDR3. For the CDR3, the DNA is TGTGCCAGCAGCCTGAACAGGGATTCTTTCTTT. Protein: CASSLNRDSFF.

The gene calls are TRBV2 and TRBJ1-5, with D perhaps TRBD1 (6 bases). V lost 1 base and J 3 bases, leaving 10 bases between the germline ends. The CDR3 length is 15 residues. CDR1 is SNHLY, CDR2 FYNNEI, per germline. DNA of the CDR3: TGTGCCAGCAGTGAAGTCAGGGGCGCCAATCAGCCCCAGCATTTT. Translated: CASSEVRGANQPQHF.

This clone was counted a few times. This rearrangement joins TRBV11-2 to TRBJ2-7; 9 nucleotides align to TRBD2. The V gene's germline CDR1 is SGHAT and CDR2 FQNNGV. The V segment lost 5 bases and the J segment 3 bases; nucleotides outside the gene matches: 5. This CDR3 contains 14 residues. CDR3 in DNA: TGTGCCAGCAGCACGGGACTAGCCGTCTACGAGCAGTACTTC. This translates into CASSTGLAVYEQYF.

The rearrangement joins TRBV28 to TRBJ2-5, with unresolved D. The V end was cut by 2 bases, the J end by 0 bases, with 4 bases between. There are 13 residues in the CDR3. The V gene's germline CDR1 is MDHEN and CDR2 SYDVKM. CDR3 coding DNA: TGTGCCAGCAGTTTAGACTACCAAGAGACCCAGTACTTC. Its protein product is CASSLDYQETQYF. The full variable domain, rest sourced from reference TRBV28 and TRBJ2-5, is DVKVTQSSRYLVKRTGEKVFLECVQDMDHENMFWYRQDPGLGLRLIYFSYDVKMKEKGDIPEGYSVSREKKERFSLILESASTNQTSMYLCASSLDYQETQYFGPGTRLLVL.

This clone was found once. V and J are TRBV6-1 and TRBJ1-2; no clear D gene. The CDR3 contains 13 residues. CDR1 and CDR2 (germline): MNHNS, SASEGT. The V and J ends lost 0 bases and 2 bases respectively, with 4 bases between them. The CDR3 loop reads CASSEAVNYGYTF. The CDR3 nucleotides read TGTGCCAGCAGTGAAGCAGTCAACTATGGCTACACCTTC.

This CDR3 reads CASSSTGTAAYEQYF. CDR3 DNA sequence: TGTGCCAGCAGCTCTACCGGGACAGCGGCCTACGAGCAGTACTTC. The rearrangement links TRBV7-9 to TRBJ2-7; TRBD1 matches at 7 bases. The J segment lost 2 bases and the V segment lost 4 bases, leaving 8 bases of the junction unmatched. CDR1 and CDR2 from the germline V gene are SEHNR and FQNEAQ (reference sequence). The CDR3 totals 15 residues. The whole variable domain, filled in from reference TRBV7-9 and TRBJ2-7, reads DTGVSQNPRHKITKRGQNVTFRCDPISEHNRLYWYRQTLGQGPEFLTYFQNEAQLEKSRLLSDRFSAERPKGSFSTLEIQRTEQGDSAMYLCASSSTGTAAYEQYFGPGTRLTVT.

This clone appeared a single time. V usage is TRBV5-6 and J usage is TRBJ1-2; D call uncertain. The V end was cut by 1 base, the J end by 0 bases, with 13 bases between. Germline V CDR1 and CDR2: SGHDT, YYEEEE. This CDR3 spans 16 amino acids. In nucleotides, the CDR3 is TGTGCCAGCAGCTTGATCGGCAGGACCTCTAACTATGGCTACACCTTC. It encodes CASSLIGRTSNYGYTF. The full variable domain, in which reference TRBV5-6 and TRBJ1-2 provide the parts outside the CDR3, is DAGVTQSPTHLIKTRGQQVTLRCSPKSGHDTVSWYQQALGQGPQFIFQYYEEEERQRGNFPDRFSGHQFPNYSSELNVNALLLGDSALYLCASSLIGRTSNYGYTFGSGTRLTVV.

The genes are TRBV19 and TRBJ2-1; TRBD2 aligns across 9 bases. Germline V gene lookup returns CDR1 LNHDA and CDR2 SQIVND (reference sequence). This CDR3 has 16 amino acids. V lost 4 bases to trimming and J lost 6 bases; unmatched junction nucleotides: 10. The CDR3 spells CASSTTSGVMGNEQFF. In DNA form, the CDR3 reads TGTGCCAGTAGTACGACTAGCGGAGTGATGGGCAATGAGCAGTTCTTC. Variable domain in full (rest from reference TRBV19 and TRBJ2-1): DGGITQSPKYLFRKEGQNVTLSCEQNLNHDAMYWYRQDPGQGLRLIYYSQIVNDFQKGDIAEGYSVSREKKESFPLTVTSAQKNPTAFYLCASSTTSGVMGNEQFFGPGTRLTVL.

The chain combines TRBV5-1 with TRBJ2-1, with 10 nucleotides matching TRBD2. Germline V gene lookup returns CDR1 SGHRS and CDR2 YFSETQ. The CDR3 is made up of 15 amino acids. J lost 6 bases, V lost 2 bases, and 5 bases had no gene match. The chain's CDR3 is CASSLSGGASNEQFF. Written as DNA, the CDR3 is TGCGCCAGCAGCTTAAGCGGGGGGGCCTCCAATGAGCAGTTCTTC.

The J gene is TRBJ2-2, the V gene TRBV7-2; TRBD2 might be the D (6 bases). Trimming removed 3 bases from V and 3 bases from J, with 11 bases in between. Germline assignment: CDR1 SGHTA and CDR2 FQGNSA. The CDR3 length is 15 residues. In nucleotides, the CDR3 is TGTGCCAGCAGCTTGAGACTAGGATACACCGGGGAGCTGTTTTTT. Translation gives CASSLRLGYTGELFF.

The chain uses TRBV7-2 and TRBJ2-7, with D perhaps being TRBD1 or TRBD2 (5 bases each). This CDR3 contains 14 residues. The germline CDR1 and CDR2 sequences are SGHTA and FQGNSA. V lost 6 bases and J lost 2, with 14 bases in between. The CDR3 nucleotides are TGTGCCAGCAGGCCACCGGGACCGACCTACGAGCAGTACTTC. Protein: CASRPPGPTYEQYF.

V gene TRBV5-4 combines with J gene TRBJ2-7; TRBD1 matches at 9 bases. This CDR3 region has 14 residues. The germline CDR1 and CDR2 sequences are SGHNT and YYREEE (reference sequence). V shed 0 bases and J 3 bases; nucleotides not matched to a gene: 1. CDR3 DNA sequence: TGTGCCAGCAGCTTGGGACAGGGGGGCTACGAGCAGTACTTC. Its protein product is CASSLGQGGYEQYF. Looking up the rest from reference TRBV5-4 and TRBJ2-7 gives the full variable domain: ETGVTQSPTHLIKTRGQQVTLRCSSQSGHNTVSWYQQALGQGPQFIFQYYREEENGRGNFPPRFSGLQFPNYSSELNVNALELDDSALYLCASSLGQGGYEQYFGPGTRLTVT.

The chain combines TRBV29-1 with TRBJ2-7; TRBD2 is a possible D gene (7 bases). The germline CDR1 and CDR2 sequences are SQVTM and ANQGSEA. Trimming cost V 4 bases and J 3 bases, with 10 bases left between them. This CDR3 has 12 amino acids. The CDR3 loop is CSVVRGGYEQYF. In DNA form, the CDR3 reads TGCAGCGTTGTAAGGGGGGGCTACGAGCAGTACTTC.

CDR3 nucleotide sequence: TGTGCCAGCAAGGGTAGTAGCGGAAGCACAGATACGCAGTATTTT. This codes for CASKGSSGSTDTQYF. The chain carries TRBV2 and TRBJ2-3, with D possibly TRBD2 on 6 matching bases. CDR3 length: 15 amino acids. CDR1 and CDR2 from the germline V gene are SNHLY and FYNNEI. Trimming left V 7 bases short and J 0 bases short, with 14 bases between.

The rearrangement joins TRBV5-6 to TRBJ2-2; TRBD1 matches at 9 bases. The CDR3 has 16 residues. V dropped 2 bases and J dropped 1; count of bases not matched to a gene: 3. Germline V gene sequence: CDR1 SGHDT, CDR2 YYEEEE. The CDR3 loop is CASSFRTGVNTGELFF. The CDR3 bases are TGTGCCAGCAGCTTTCGGACAGGGGTGAACACCGGGGAGCTGTTTTTT.

V usage is TRBV18 and J usage is TRBJ2-1; no clear D. Germline V gives CDR1 KGHSH, CDR2 LQKENI. Trimming took 3 bases from V and 5 from J, leaving 8 bases between them. The CDR3 runs to 13 residues. The CDR3 reads CASSPGLNNEQFF. The DNA of the CDR3 is TGTGCCAGCTCACCGGGTCTGAACAATGAGCAGTTCTTC.

This clone was recorded once. J is TRBJ2-3 and V is TRBV27; 8 bases map to TRBD2. The CDR3 is made up of 16 amino acids. Germline CDR1 is MNHEY and CDR2 is SMNVEV (reference sequence). V lost 3 bases, J lost 4 bases, and 9 bases stayed unmatched. The CDR3, as DNA: TGTGCCAGCAGTTTGACTAGCGCCACCCAGGCAGATACGCAGTATTTT. Protein product: CASSLTSATQADTQYF.

The chain is built from TRBV5-1 and TRBJ2-1; perhaps TRBD1 as D (6 bases). Trimming removed 4 bases from V and 6 bases from J, with 20 bases in between. The CDR3 totals 16 residues. CDR1 and CDR2 from the germline V gene are SGHRS and YFSETQ. This CDR3 is CASSRSQGGLSNEQFF. The CDR3 DNA is TGCGCCAGCAGCCGGTCACAGGGTGGGCTATCCAATGAGCAGTTCTTC.

This chain uses TRBV6-5 with TRBJ2-1; 11 bases fit TRBD1. The length of the CDR3 is 16 residues. The germline V gene has CDR1 MNHEY and CDR2 SVGAGI. V shed 0 bases, J shed 2 bases, and the junction held 0 bases outside the gene matches. CDR3 coding DNA: TGTGCCAGCAGTTACTCGGGACAGGGGGCCTACAATGAGCAGTTCTTC. Encoded protein: CASSYSGQGAYNEQFF.

V usage is TRBV9 and J usage is TRBJ1-6; D may be TRBD1 (6 bases). The CDR3 covers 17 residues. The germline V and J ends were trimmed by 4 bases and 10 bases, with 24 bases remaining between them. CDR1 and CDR2 (germline): SGDLS, YYNGEE. In nucleotides, the CDR3 is TGTGCCAGCAGCCCAGGACCTATCACCAGGGGAGAGTCACCCCTCCACTTT. This sequence encodes CASSPGPITRGESPLHF.

The chain has TRBV4-1 and TRBJ2-7; 7 bases line up with TRBD2. This CDR3 region has 15 residues. Germline values: CDR1 MGHRA, CDR2 YSYEKL. V dropped 4 bases and J dropped 0; count of bases not matched to a gene: 6. Written as DNA, the CDR3 is TGCGCCAGCAGCCGCCTAGCGGATAGCTCCTACGAGCAGTACTTC. It specifies CASSRLADSSYEQYF.

The V call is TRBV10-2, the J call TRBJ2-5; D unresolved. Trimming removed 7 bases from V and 4 bases from J, with 7 bases in between. Germline V gives CDR1 WSHSY, CDR2 SAAADI. The CDR3 extends over 11 amino acids. This chain's CDR3 is CASKSGETQYF. As DNA, the CDR3 is TGCGCCAGCAAATCGGGAGAGACCCAGTACTTC.

V usage is TRBV9 and J usage is TRBJ2-1; D possibly uses TRBD1 or TRBD2 (6 bases each). CDR3 length equals 13 residues. Germline V gene lookup returns CDR1 SGDLS and CDR2 YYNGEE. Trimming pared 0 bases from V and 15 bases from J, leaving 16 bases between. CDR3 sequence: CASSVDQPGAMFF. CDR3 coding DNA: TGTGCCAGCAGCGTAGATCAGCCGGGGGCGATGTTCTTC.